Below are 20 T cell receptor beta chains sequenced from a single sample in a study of blood T cell repertoires in COVID-19. The data were produced by immunoSEQ multiplex PCR, yet TCRdb's version contains in-frame clones alone and is incomplete. The sample lists about 120,000 clones, 60% to 85% seen once, with over 2% in the top ten. Sample: peripheral blood. The receptors shown here come from a man in his 70s with acute or convalescent COVID-19.

The CDR3 sequence: CASNRQGAGGNQPQHF. In DNA form, the CDR3 reads TGTGCCAGCAACCGACAGGGGGCAGGGGGAAATCAGCCCCAGCATTTT. The chain joins TRBV2 to TRBJ1-5; 10 nucleotides align to TRBD1. This CDR3 region has 16 residues. Germline-derived CDR1 and CDR2 are SNHLY and FYNNEI. The ends lost 7 bases at V and 4 bases at J; junction bases unmatched: 10. The complete variable domain, with remaining parts taken from reference TRBV2 and TRBJ1-5, reads EPEVTQTPSHQVTQMGQEVILRCVPISNHLYFYWYRQILGQKVEFLVSFYNNEISEKSEIFDDQFSVERPDGSNFTLKIRSTKLEDSAMYFCASNRQGAGGNQPQHFGDGTRLSIL.

Details on this clone: Germline and junction disagree at one end, which may indicate a read error. The rearrangement links TRBV9 to TRBJ1-4, with 7 bases aligning to TRBD1. CDR3 length equals 16 residues. CDR1 SGDLS and CDR2 YYNGEE come from the germline V gene. CDR3 DNA: TGTGCCAGCAGCGTAGTGGGAAGACAGGGTAATGGAAAACTGTTTTTT. Its protein product is CASSVVGRQGNGKLFF.

The chain has TRBV7-9 and TRBJ2-1; TRBD2 matches 8 bases. Trimming took 4 bases from V and 3 from J; bases not matched to a gene: 2. The CDR3 sequence is 14 residues long. Germline V CDR1 and CDR2: SEHNR, FQNEAQ (reference sequence). The CDR3 bases are TGTGCCAGCAGCTCCGGGACTAGCTACAATGAGCAGTTCTTC. Protein sequence: CASSSGTSYNEQFF.

This chain uses TRBV23-1 with TRBJ2-5, with TRBD1 identical over 7 bases. TRBV23-1 carries the ORF label, with uncertain function. The V and J ends lost 3 bases and 2 bases, in that order; junction bases with no gene match: 6. The CDR3 consists of 15 residues. The CDR3 protein is CASSQAGTAQETQYF. The CDR3 DNA follows: TGCGCCAGCAGTCAGGCCGGGACAGCTCAAGAGACCCAGTACTTC.

The chain is built from TRBV6-5 and TRBJ2-7; 8 nucleotides align to TRBD1. The CDR3 contains 13 residues. The V and J ends lost 6 bases and 6 bases, in that order; junction bases with no gene match: 7. Looked up from germline, CDR1 is MNHEY and CDR2 is SVGAGI. The CDR3, as DNA: TGTGCCAGCAGGGGACAGGTCTTAGGCGAGCAGTACTTC. Translated, it gives CASRGQVLGEQYF.

The chain joins TRBV5-8 to TRBJ1-1; D is perhaps TRBD1 (6 bases). This CDR3 comprises 15 residues. V was clipped by 4 bases and J by 5 bases, with 18 bases between them. Germline CDR1 SGHTS, CDR2 YDEGEE. CDR3 sequence reads: CASSPPRGAWTEAFF. The CDR3 DNA reads as TGTGCCAGCAGCCCCCCACGGGGGGCTTGGACTGAAGCTTTCTTT.

This chain joins TRBV6-5 and TRBJ1-6; maybe TRBD1 (5 bases). The CDR3 extends over 16 amino acids. The V gene lost 0 bases and the J gene lost 6 bases, with 12 bases spanning the gap. Germline CDR1 MNHEY, CDR2 SVGAGI. Here the CDR3 DNA reads TGTGCCAGCAGTTACTCGATCCGGGGGAGTAATTCACCCCTCCACTTT. Translating gives CASSYSIRGSNSPLHF.

This clone was observed a handful of times. V and J are TRBV2 and TRBJ1-4; D is ambiguous. Germline V lookup: CDR1 SNHLY, CDR2 FYNNEI. Deletions cut 6 bases from V and 0 bases from J, with 8 bases between. The length of the CDR3 is 14 residues. CDR3 DNA sequence: TGTGCCAGCAGGATCGGGACAACTAATGAAAAACTGTTTTTT. Translating it yields CASRIGTTNEKLFF.

This clone was observed a single time. The chain has TRBV6-2 or TRBV6-3 and TRBJ2-1; TRBD1 matches at 7 bases. From germline, CDR1 is MNHEY and CDR2 SVGEGT. CDR3 length equals 15 residues. Losses at the gene ends were 0 bases for V and 2 bases for J; bases not matched to a gene: 1. The CDR3 DNA is TGTGCCAGCAGTTACTCCGGGACAGCCTACAATGAGCAGTTCTTC. Amino acids: CASSYSGTAYNEQFF.

J is TRBJ1-5 and V is TRBV4-2; TRBD1 aligns across 7 bases. The CDR3 extends over 16 amino acids. V shed 1 base, J shed 5 bases, and the junction held 8 bases outside the gene matches. Germline V lookup: CDR1 LGHNA, CDR2 YNFKEQ. In DNA, the CDR3 is TGTGCCAGCAGCCAAGGACAGGGCGTTTTACATCAGCCCCAGCATTTT. It encodes CASSQGQGVLHQPQHF.

The chain recombines TRBV19 with TRBJ1-1, with 11 positions matching TRBD1. This CDR3 region has 16 residues. Per germline, CDR1 LNHDA and CDR2 SQIVND (reference sequence). V dropped 5 bases and J dropped 0; count of bases not matched to a gene: 5. DNA of the CDR3: TGTGCCAGTAGTCCCCCGGGACAGGGGGTGAACACTGAAGCTTTCTTT. The encoded protein is CASSPPGQGVNTEAFF.

The V call is TRBV19, the J call TRBJ1-2; no clear D gene. V was pared by 2 bases and J by 2 bases, with 12 bases between. The CDR3 length is 15 residues. Looked up from germline, CDR1 is LNHDA and CDR2 is SQIVND (reference sequence). CDR3 sequence reads: CASSIIHQMNYGYTF. The CDR3 bases are TGTGCCAGTAGTATAATTCACCAGATGAACTATGGCTACACCTTC.

V gene TRBV5-1 combines with J gene TRBJ2-5; the D is unclear. Trimming pared 0 bases from V and 7 bases from J, leaving 19 bases between. CDR1 is SGHRS and CDR2 is YFSETQ in the germline V gene. This CDR3 has 16 amino acids. The CDR3 DNA is TGCGCCAGCAGCTTGGCCAAAGCGTTCTCAGAGCGGACCCAGTACTTC. It codes for CASSLAKAFSERTQYF.

This clone has just one count. The chain uses TRBV5-8 and TRBJ1-6; perhaps TRBD1 as D (6 bases). The V end was cut by 0 bases, the J end by 8 bases, with 15 bases between. The CDR3 is made up of 16 amino acids. The germline CDR1 and CDR2 sequences are SGHTS and YDEGEE. The CDR3 here is CASSLGETGSHSPLHF. DNA for the CDR3: TGTGCCAGCAGCTTGGGGGAAACAGGGAGTCATTCACCCCTCCACTTT.

The chain recombines TRBV9 with TRBJ1-1; no clear D. The CDR3 is made up of 14 amino acids. V lost 0 bases and J 3 bases, leaving 9 bases between the germline ends. Looked up from germline, CDR1 is SGDLS and CDR2 is YYNGEE. CDR3 sequence reads: CASSVDTRDTEAFF. CDR3 DNA: TGTGCCAGCAGCGTAGATACGAGAGACACTGAAGCTTTCTTT.

The rearrangement joins TRBV7-2 to TRBJ1-6; TRBD1 might be the D (5 bases). V lost 2 bases and J 7 bases, leaving 12 bases between the germline ends. Germline V lookup: CDR1 SGHTA, CDR2 FQGNSA. CDR3 length: 15 residues. The CDR3, as DNA: TGTGCCAGCAGCTTACAGGGTTTCCAAAATTCACCCCTCCACTTT. As protein: CASSLQGFQNSPLHF.

The rearrangement joins TRBV7-2 to TRBJ2-3; 8 nucleotides align to TRBD2. Losses at the gene ends were 2 bases for V and 1 base for J; bases not matched to a gene: 2. The CDR3 spans 15 residues. The germline CDR1 and CDR2 sequences are SGHTA and FQGNSA. The chain's CDR3 is CASSLMRGGTDTQYF. The CDR3 DNA reads TGTGCCAGCAGCTTAATGCGGGGGGGCACAGATACGCAGTATTTT.

The chain is built from TRBV5-4 and TRBJ1-1; TRBD1 is a possible D gene (5 bases). Trimming left V 3 bases short and J 1 base short, with 16 bases between. This CDR3 spans 16 amino acids. Germline CDR1 and CDR2: SGHNT and YYREEE (reference sequence). The CDR3 loop is CASSSKRGGRNTEAFF. In nucleotides, the CDR3 is TGTGCCAGCAGCTCGAAACGGGGGGGACGGAACACTGAAGCTTTCTTT.

This chain connects TRBV9 to TRBJ1-2, with 8 bases matching TRBD1. Germline values: CDR1 SGDLS, CDR2 YYNGEE. Trimming removed 4 bases from V and 5 bases from J; junction bases left unmatched: 7. There are 14 residues in the CDR3. CDR3 loop: CASSYSGQGYGYTF. The CDR3 DNA reads as TGTGCCAGCAGCTATTCCGGACAGGGTTATGGCTACACCTTC. The variable domain in full, with the rest retrieved from reference TRBV9 and TRBJ1-2, is DSGVTQTPKHLITATGQRVTLRCSPRSGDLSVYWYQQSLDQGLQFLIQYYNGEERAKGNILERFSAQQFPDLHSELNLSSLELGDSALYFCASSYSGQGYGYTFGSGTRLTVV.

The gene calls are TRBV7-2 and TRBJ2-5; TRBD1 agrees at 7 bases. J lost 1 base, V lost 6 bases, and 8 bases had no gene match. The germline gives CDR1 SGHTA, CDR2 FQGNSA. The CDR3 runs to 15 residues. CDR3 region: CASRPRTGLQETQYF. For the CDR3, the DNA is TGTGCCAGCAGACCAAGGACAGGACTCCAAGAGACCCAGTACTTC.